This T cell receptor beta chain came from a study of CD4+ T cells in melanoma. The CDR3 is made up of 14 amino acids. From germline, CDR1 is MNHEY and CDR2 SVGAGI. V was pared by 6 bases and J by 5 bases, with 7 bases of the junction left unmatched. This table comes from immunoSEQ multiplex PCR, and its TCRdb copy is limited to in-frame clones, with some not included. This sample has roughly 140,000 clones; about 90% occur once, and the top ten carry roughly 1.4%. The source of this sequence is a human donor with melanoma. The chain uses TRBV6-5 and TRBJ1-2; 9 bases align to TRBD1. The chain's CDR3 is CASSPRQGEYGYTF. In nucleotides, the CDR3 is TGTGCCAGCAGCCCTAGACAGGGGGAGTATGGCTACACCTTC.